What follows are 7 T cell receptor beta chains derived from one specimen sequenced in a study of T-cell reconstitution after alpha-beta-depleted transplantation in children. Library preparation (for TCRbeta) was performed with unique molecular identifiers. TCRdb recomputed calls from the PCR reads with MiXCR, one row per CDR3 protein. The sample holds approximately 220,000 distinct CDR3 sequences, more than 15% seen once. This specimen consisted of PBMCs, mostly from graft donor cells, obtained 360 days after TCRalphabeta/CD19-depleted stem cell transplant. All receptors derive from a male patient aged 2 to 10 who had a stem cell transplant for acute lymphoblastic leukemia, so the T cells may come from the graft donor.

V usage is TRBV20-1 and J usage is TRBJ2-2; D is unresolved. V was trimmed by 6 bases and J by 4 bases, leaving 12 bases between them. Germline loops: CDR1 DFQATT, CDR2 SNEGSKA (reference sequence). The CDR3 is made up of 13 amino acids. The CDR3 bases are TGCAGTGCCGATGGGGTCCTCACCGGGGAGCTGTTTTTT. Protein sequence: CSADGVLTGELFF.

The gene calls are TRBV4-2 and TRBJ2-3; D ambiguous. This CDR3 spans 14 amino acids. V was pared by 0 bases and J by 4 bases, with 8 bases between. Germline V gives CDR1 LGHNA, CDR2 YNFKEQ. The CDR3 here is CASSQDPSADTQYF. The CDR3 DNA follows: TGTGCCAGCAGCCAAGATCCCAGCGCAGATACGCAGTATTTT.

The CDR3 reads CASSSYKQGVKTGELFF. CDR3 coding DNA: TGCGCCAGCAGCAGCTACAAACAGGGGGTAAAAACCGGGGAGCTGTTTTTT. This sequence joins TRBV5-1 and TRBJ2-2; the match to TRBD1 covers 8 bases. Losses at the gene ends were 4 bases for V and 5 bases for J; bases not matched to a gene: 13. The germline V gene encodes CDR1 SGHRS and CDR2 YFSETQ. The CDR3 has 17 amino acids.

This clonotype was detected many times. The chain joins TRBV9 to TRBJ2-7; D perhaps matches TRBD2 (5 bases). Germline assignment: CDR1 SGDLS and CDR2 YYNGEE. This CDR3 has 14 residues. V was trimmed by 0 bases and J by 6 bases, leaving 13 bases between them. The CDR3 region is CASSVERGGIEQYF. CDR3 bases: TGTGCCAGCAGCGTAGAGAGAGGAGGAATCGAGCAGTACTTC.

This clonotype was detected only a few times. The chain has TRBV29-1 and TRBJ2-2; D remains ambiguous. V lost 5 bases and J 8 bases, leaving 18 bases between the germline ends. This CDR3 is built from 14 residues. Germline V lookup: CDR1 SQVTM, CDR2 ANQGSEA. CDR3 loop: CSVLARTQTGELFF. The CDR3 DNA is TGCAGCGTTCTGGCCCGAACCCAAACGGGGGAGCTGTTTTTT.

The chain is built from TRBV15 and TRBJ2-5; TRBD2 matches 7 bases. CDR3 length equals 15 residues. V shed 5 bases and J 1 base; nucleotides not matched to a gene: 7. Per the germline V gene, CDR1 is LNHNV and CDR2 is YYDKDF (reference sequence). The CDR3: CATSSLPSGQETQYF. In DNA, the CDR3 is TGTGCCACCAGCTCCCTCCCTAGCGGCCAAGAGACCCAGTACTTC.

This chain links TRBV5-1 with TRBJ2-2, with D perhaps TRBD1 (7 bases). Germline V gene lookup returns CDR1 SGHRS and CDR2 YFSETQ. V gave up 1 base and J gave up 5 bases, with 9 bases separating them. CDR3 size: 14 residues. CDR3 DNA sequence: TGCGCCAGCAGCTTGCAGGGGGGAACCGGGGAGCTGTTTTTT. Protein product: CASSLQGGTGELFF.